The rows below give T cell receptor beta chains drawn from one sample of a study of T cell changes during pregnancy in multiple sclerosis. The assay was immunoSEQ multiplex PCR, and TCRdb's table has in-frame clones only and misses some. The table has some 120,000 clones, 80% to 95% seen once. The sequences come from peripheral blood, collected in the third trimester of pregnancy. These receptors came from a female donor with multiple sclerosis, enrolled in a pregnancy study. Each CDR3 is given with its conserved first and last residue. D genes are given only for firm matches. Only some rows state a clone size, as once, few, many or a class for expanded clones.

d_call,j_call,clone_size,v_call,cdr3_nt,cdr3_aa
TRBD1,TRBJ1-3,-,TRBV27,TGTGCCAGCAGTATCGACAGGGAGAGCTCTGGAAACACCATATATTTT,CASSIDRESSGNTIYF
TRBD1,TRBJ1-1,-,TRBV7-3,TGTGCCAGCAGCTGGTCAGGGGGTACTGAAGCTTTCTTT,CASSWSGGTEAFF
-,TRBJ2-5,-,TRBV7-2,TGTGCCAGCAGCTTACAGGGGCCCATGTACTTC,CASSLQGPMYF
TRBD1,TRBJ2-7,-,TRBV5-6,TGTGCCAGCAGCTGGGGGACAGGGAATCCCTACGAGCAGTACTTC,CASSWGTGNPYEQYF
TRBD2,TRBJ2-3,-,TRBV14,TGTGCCAGCAGCCAAGGTAGCGGGCACACAGATACGCAGTATTTT,CASSQGSGHTDTQYF
-,TRBJ2-7,-,TRBV12-5,TGTGCTAGTGGTTTGGAGGCCCCGGGGGCCTACGAGCAGTACTTC,CASGLEAPGAYEQYF
TRBD1,TRBJ1-5,-,TRBV6-1,TGTGCCAGCGCGGACAGGGTCAATCAGCCCCAGCATTTT,CASADRVNQPQHF
-,TRBJ2-2,-,TRBV5-1,TGCGCCAGCAGCCCGAGAATAACTGTGGGAGACACCGGGGAGCTGTTTTTT,CASSPRITVGDTGELFF
TRBD2,TRBJ2-1,few,TRBV28,TGTGCCAGCAGTGCCTCCTACTGGACTAGCGGGAGGAGCGGGTACAATGAGCAGTTCTTC,CASSASYWTSGRSGYNEQFF
-,TRBJ1-3,-,TRBV19,TGTGCCAGTAGTATCCTTGGAAACACCATATATTTT,CASSILGNTIYF
TRBD2,TRBJ2-3,-,TRBV15,TGTGCCACCAGACAGTTTCCTAGCGGAGTTAGCACAGATACGCAGTATTTT,CATRQFPSGVSTDTQYF
-,TRBJ1-1,-,TRBV30,TGTGCCTGGAGCGCAGGGGAGTGGAGGAACACTGAAGCTTTCTTT,CAWSAGEWRNTEAFF